A single sample gave rise to the 13 T cell receptor beta chains below, sequenced in a study of molecular identifiers for immune sequencing clone quantification. TCRdb re-called the PCR reads with MiXCR, one entry per CDR3 protein. Found here are 490,000 or so distinct CDR3 sequences, about 26% of them singletons; the top ten hold roughly 0.79%. The sequenced sample was naive CD8+ T cells from blood, with Jurkat cell RNA spiked in. Subset reported: FACS-sorted CD8+CD4-CCR7+CD45RA+ naive T cells. These receptors were taken from a human donor in good health. Some libraries in this study had Jurkat cell RNA spiked in.

This clonotype was detected a few times. The V call is TRBV27, the J call TRBJ2-2; D remains ambiguous. V was pared by 6 bases and J by 2 bases, with 19 bases between. In germline, CDR1 is MNHEY, CDR2 SMNVEV (reference sequence). This CDR3 has 17 residues. Here the CDR3 DNA reads TGTGCCAGCAGCCCCTTATCCCGTATGACCAACACCGGGGAGCTGTTTTTT. It translates to CASSPLSRMTNTGELFF.

Only a few counts were recorded for this clonotype. This chain connects TRBV12-3 or TRBV12-4 to TRBJ2-2, with a weak D call TRBD2 (5 bases). The CDR3 length is 15 residues. With 5 bases removed from V and 4 bases from J, the gap between germline ends came to 14 bases. For the CDR3, the DNA is TGTGCCAGCAGTATCCTCCCTCGGGGCACCGGGGAGCTGTTTTTT. The encoded protein is CASSILPRGTGELFF.

This chain links TRBV4-1 with TRBJ2-3; 8 nucleotides agree with TRBD2. The CDR3 totals 18 residues. Germline assignment: CDR1 MGHRA and CDR2 YSYEKL. J gave up 2 bases and V 0 bases, and 10 bases lay outside the gene matches. CDR3 in amino acids: CASSQDLWTSPNTDTQYF. The CDR3 nucleotides read TGCGCCAGCAGCCAAGATCTATGGACTAGCCCTAACACAGATACGCAGTATTTT.

Many counts were recorded for this clonotype. The V gene is TRBV11-2, the J gene TRBJ2-2; D not resolved. The V end was cut by 5 bases, the J end by 0 bases, with 10 bases between. The V gene's germline CDR1 is SGHAT and CDR2 FQNNGV. The CDR3 loop spans 15 amino acids. The CDR3 sequence: CASSHFDTNTGELFF. The CDR3 nucleotides read TGTGCCAGCAGCCACTTCGATACGAACACCGGGGAGCTGTTTTTT.

This clonotype was picked up many times. The CDR3 here is CASSPRGGDTQYF. For the CDR3, the DNA is TGCGCCAGCAGCCCTAGAGGGGGAGATACGCAGTATTTT. This chain connects TRBV5-1 to TRBJ2-3; D is possibly TRBD1 (6 bases). Between the trimmed V and J ends, which lost 4 bases and 5 bases, there was a span of 11 bases. CDR3 length: 13 residues. Germline-derived CDR1 and CDR2 are SGHRS and YFSETQ.

For this clonotype: It may be a read error: a sequence one base away is much more abundant. The rearrangement joins TRBV7-9 to TRBJ2-3; perhaps D is TRBD1 or TRBD2 (5 bases each). The ends were cut back, 3 bases at V and 2 bases at J, with 21 bases in the middle. CDR3 length: 18 amino acids. The germline CDR1 and CDR2 sequences are SEHNR and FQNEAQ (reference sequence). The CDR3 protein is CASSLPPSGRSSTDTQYF. For the CDR3, the DNA is TGTGCCAGCAGCTTGCCCCCGTCGGGACGCTCATCCACAGATACGCAGTATTTT.

This clonotype has a count of ten or more. This sequence joins TRBV12-3 or TRBV12-4 and TRBJ2-1; 9 nucleotides match TRBD1. The V segment lost 3 bases and the J segment 7 bases; nucleotides outside the gene matches: 7. The CDR3 contains 15 residues. The CDR3 sequence is CASSLKTGGWNEQFF. DNA of the CDR3: TGTGCCAGCAGTTTGAAGACAGGGGGGTGGAATGAGCAGTTCTTC.

This clonotype was observed a few times. Here the CDR3 reads CASSYDRWNEQFF. The CDR3 nucleotides are TGTGCCAGCAGTTACGACAGGTGGAATGAGCAGTTCTTC. The gene calls are TRBV6-6 and TRBJ2-1, with D possibly being TRBD1 (6 bases). The CDR3 loop spans 13 amino acids. Germline CDR1 reads MNHNY; CDR2 reads SVGAGI (reference sequence). Trimming removed 2 bases from V and 7 bases from J, with 9 bases in between.

This rearrangement joins TRBV27 to TRBJ2-3; TRBD2 might be the D (6 bases). The length of the CDR3 is 19 residues. V gave up 5 bases and J gave up 2 bases, with 26 bases separating them. Germline lookup yields CDR1 MNHEY and CDR2 SMNVEV (reference sequence). This chain's CDR3 is CASSPRVLAGAGHTDTQYF. In DNA, the CDR3 is TGTGCCAGCAGTCCACGGGTCCTTGCTGGGGCGGGGCACACAGATACGCAGTATTTT.

This clonotype has ten or more counts. V usage is TRBV6-2 or TRBV6-3 and J usage is TRBJ2-3, with a weak D call TRBD2 (6 bases). The CDR3 length is 17 residues. V was shortened by 6 bases and J by 0 bases, with 19 bases between the two germline ends. Germline values: CDR1 MNHEY, CDR2 SVGEGT. CDR3 loop: CASSAEEGTYSTDTQYF. As DNA, the CDR3 is TGTGCCAGCAGCGCGGAGGAGGGGACTTACAGCACAGATACGCAGTATTTT.

The rearrangement links TRBV9 to TRBJ2-1, with a tentative D call TRBD1 (5 bases). Germline CDR1 reads SGDLS; CDR2 reads YYNGEE. Trimming removed 3 bases at V and 5 bases at J, with 9 bases between. This CDR3 is built from 13 residues. The CDR3 protein is CASSEKGDNEQFF. The CDR3 nucleotides read TGTGCCAGCAGCGAAAAAGGGGACAATGAGCAGTTCTTC.

The chain employs TRBV11-2 and TRBJ2-6, with D perhaps assigned TRBD1 or TRBD2 (5 bases each). V lost 11 bases to trimming and J lost 2 bases, with 16 bases between them. The CDR3 is made up of 15 amino acids. From germline, CDR1 is SGHAT and CDR2 FQNNGV. The CDR3 loop is CAVGYGGTGANVLTF. The CDR3 DNA is TGTGCCGTGGGATATGGGGGAACTGGGGCCAACGTCCTGACTTTC.

The CDR3: CSARDRNSPGGYEQYF. The DNA of the CDR3 is TGCAGTGCTAGAGATAGGAATAGCCCTGGGGGGTACGAGCAGTACTTC. This chain links TRBV20-1 with TRBJ2-7; D may be TRBD2 (6 bases). The CDR3 spans 16 residues. Deletions cut 0 bases from V and 4 bases from J, with 19 bases between. The germline V gene has CDR1 DFQATT and CDR2 SNEGSKA (reference sequence).